These 20 T cell receptor beta chains originate from one sample sequenced in a study of T cell responses to AZD1222 COVID-19 vaccine. The assay was immunoSEQ multiplex PCR, and TCRdb's table has in-frame clones only and misses some. The table shows some 130,000 clones, with roughly 82% occurring only once. Here the sequenced sample was peripheral blood, taken on day 0 of AZD1222 vaccination. The receptors shown here come from an adult in good health.

This chain joins TRBV6-1 and TRBJ1-1, with D maybe TRBD1 (5 bases). V lost 2 bases and J 1 base, leaving 8 bases between the germline ends. CDR1 MNHNS and CDR2 SASEGT come from the germline V gene. The CDR3 sequence is 14 residues long. The CDR3 loop reads CASSENGGNTEAFF. The CDR3 DNA reads as TGTGCCAGCAGTGAAAATGGGGGGAACACTGAAGCTTTCTTT.

This clone has only one observation. The rearrangement links TRBV29-1 to TRBJ1-1; 10 nucleotides match TRBD1. Germline V gene lookup returns CDR1 SQVTM and CDR2 ANQGSEA. There are 12 residues in the CDR3. V lost 7 bases, J lost 6 bases, and 5 bases stayed unmatched. The CDR3 loop reads CSADRGRAEAFF. The CDR3 DNA follows: TGCAGCGCAGACAGGGGGCGGGCTGAAGCTTTCTTT.

This rearrangement joins TRBV2 to TRBJ1-6; TRBD1 matches 7 bases. The CDR3 extends over 15 amino acids. Germline V gene data show CDR1 as SNHLY and CDR2 as FYNNEI. V gave up 6 bases and J gave up 7 bases; unmatched junction bases: 9. CDR3 loop: CASSETGVANSPLHF. In DNA, the CDR3 is TGTGCCAGCAGCGAAACAGGGGTAGCGAATTCACCCCTCCACTTT.

The chain employs TRBV5-1 and TRBJ1-2, with D perhaps TRBD1 (5 bases). Per germline, CDR1 SGHRS and CDR2 YFSETQ. The CDR3 consists of 17 residues. V lost 0 bases and J lost 3, with 18 bases in between. The DNA for the CDR3 is TGCGCCAGCAGCTTGGCCGATGTCGGGGCGCGGGACTATGGCTACACCTTC. It encodes CASSLADVGARDYGYTF.

Here the CDR3 reads CSASGTGGTDTQYF. Here the CDR3 DNA reads TGCAGTGCTAGTGGGACAGGCGGCACAGATACGCAGTATTTT. The chain has TRBV20-1 and TRBJ2-3; 8 bases match TRBD1. Germline V gives CDR1 DFQATT, CDR2 SNEGSKA (reference sequence). This CDR3 region has 14 residues. V lost 3 bases to trimming and J lost 1 base; unmatched junction nucleotides: 3.

This chain connects TRBV10-3 to TRBJ2-7, with 7 bases aligning to TRBD2. The germline V gene has CDR1 ENHRY and CDR2 SYGVKD. There are 17 residues in the CDR3. V gave up 3 bases and J gave up 4 bases; unmatched junction bases: 15. CDR3 amino acids: CAISDEVRLGGDYEQYF. The DNA of the CDR3 is TGTGCCATCAGTGATGAAGTACGACTGGGGGGGGATTACGAGCAGTACTTC.

J is TRBJ1-5 and V is TRBV3-1 (or the pseudogene TRBV3-2); 10 bases are shared with TRBD1. The ends lost 4 bases at V and 6 bases at J; junction bases unmatched: 6. This CDR3 spans 15 amino acids. CDR1 is LGHDT and CDR2 is YNNKEL in the germline V gene (reference sequence). CDR3 nucleotide sequence: TGTGCCAGCAGCCGGGACAGGGGTCCCGGTCAGCCCCAGCATTTT. Amino acids: CASSRDRGPGQPQHF.

The rearrangement joins TRBV3-1 (or the pseudogene TRBV3-2) to TRBJ1-2; D ambiguous. Trimming left V 7 bases short and J 4 bases short, with 7 bases between. CDR1 is LGHDT, CDR2 YNNKEL, per germline (reference sequence). This CDR3 contains 11 residues. DNA for the CDR3: TGTGCCAGCACCAGCGGCTATGGCTACACCTTC. Encoded protein: CASTSGYGYTF.

The V gene is TRBV29-1, the J gene TRBJ2-3, with D tentatively TRBD1 (5 bases). The germline gives CDR1 SQVTM, CDR2 ANQGSEA. With 3 bases removed from V and 0 bases from J, the gap between germline ends came to 22 bases. The CDR3 has 18 amino acids. CDR3 in amino acids: CSVDRIRRTMGSTDTQYF. The CDR3 nucleotides read TGCAGCGTTGATCGTATCAGACGGACAATGGGAAGCACAGATACGCAGTATTTT.

The chain uses TRBV5-1 and TRBJ2-3, with TRBD1 matching 7 bases. V gave up 3 bases and J gave up 3 bases; unmatched junction bases: 7. The germline gives CDR1 SGHRS, CDR2 YFSETQ. This CDR3 comprises 15 residues. The CDR3 is CASSSQGISTDTQYF. The CDR3 DNA reads as TGCGCCAGCAGCTCACAGGGGATAAGTACAGATACGCAGTATTTT.

As to this clone: A much more abundant neighbour one base away suggests this may be a read error. The genes are TRBV6-1 and TRBJ2-5; TRBD2 matches at 12 bases. CDR1 and CDR2 from the germline V gene are MNHNS and SASEGT. V shed 2 bases and J 4 bases; nucleotides not matched to a gene: 2. The CDR3 has 15 amino acids. CDR3 residues: CASSELAGGPETQYF. CDR3 in DNA: TGTGCCAGCAGTGAACTAGCGGGGGGGCCAGAGACCCAGTACTTC.

This chain connects TRBV25-1 to TRBJ1-6, with 9 bases aligning to TRBD1. Unmatched junction bases numbered 9, after V lost 6 bases and J lost 9 bases. The CDR3 consists of 15 residues. Germline assignment: CDR1 MGHDK and CDR2 SYGVNS. This CDR3 reads CASSVMGDRASPLHF. DNA for the CDR3: TGTGCCAGCAGCGTAATGGGGGACAGGGCTTCACCCCTCCACTTT.

This chain joins TRBV29-1 and TRBJ1-1; D is unresolved. Germline loops: CDR1 SQVTM, CDR2 ANQGSEA. Trimming took 2 bases from V and 4 from J, leaving 8 bases between them. The CDR3 contains 12 residues. CDR3 DNA: TGCAGCGTTGAAAGACTGGGCACTGAAGCTTTCTTT. The encoded protein is CSVERLGTEAFF.

This clone came up once. The chain uses TRBV12-3 or TRBV12-4 and TRBJ1-2; D not resolved. CDR3 size: 12 residues. V shed 5 bases and J shed 3 bases, with 7 bases lying between them. The CDR3 DNA reads TGTGCCAGCAGTAGCACAGACTATGGCTACACCTTC. It specifies CASSSTDYGYTF.

This clone was observed once. V usage is TRBV5-1 and J usage is TRBJ1-5; D perhaps matches TRBD1 (5 bases). There are 14 residues in the CDR3. Germline V gene lookup returns CDR1 SGHRS and CDR2 YFSETQ. V was cut by 4 bases and J by 5 bases, with 13 bases left in between. The DNA for the CDR3 is TGCGCCAGCAGCCGGGGACCGCTTGATCAGCCCCAGCATTTT. It yields the protein CASSRGPLDQPQHF.

This chain uses TRBV30 with TRBJ2-3, with 9 positions matching TRBD2. Looked up from germline, CDR1 is GTSNPN and CDR2 is SVGIG (reference sequence). J gave up 4 bases and V 0 bases, and 8 bases lay outside the gene matches. The CDR3 totals 16 residues. CDR3: CAWSVRLAGTSDTQYF. The DNA for the CDR3 is TGTGCCTGGAGTGTACGGCTAGCGGGGACCTCAGATACGCAGTATTTT.

The chain has TRBV10-3 and TRBJ1-1; TRBD1 agrees at 8 bases. V lost 7 bases to trimming and J lost 4 bases; unmatched junction nucleotides: 8. The CDR3 length is 14 residues. In germline, CDR1 is ENHRY, CDR2 SYGVKD. The CDR3 coding sequence is TGTGCCATCAAAGTACAGGGGGGAAGCACTGAAGCTTTCTTT. Amino acid sequence: CAIKVQGGSTEAFF.

This clone was observed a single time. The chain uses TRBV27 and TRBJ1-2; 10 bases match TRBD1. Germline values: CDR1 MNHEY, CDR2 SMNVEV (reference sequence). V lost 4 bases and J lost 8; bases outside the gene matches: 7. CDR3 length: 14 residues. The DNA of the CDR3 is TGTGCCAGCAGTTCCGACAGGGGGCGCCGCGGCTACACCTTC. As protein: CASSSDRGRRGYTF.

CDR3 in amino acids: CSASGLAGAFGWTQYF. The CDR3 DNA reads TGCAGTGCTAGTGGACTAGCGGGGGCCTTCGGCTGGACCCAGTACTTC. The V and J genes are TRBV20-1 and TRBJ2-5; the match to TRBD2 covers 13 bases. The V segment lost 3 bases and the J segment 7 bases; nucleotides outside the gene matches: 11. Germline loops: CDR1 DFQATT, CDR2 SNEGSKA (reference sequence). CDR3 length: 16 amino acids.

This chain joins TRBV19 and TRBJ2-6; TRBD2 might be the D (5 bases). The germline V and J ends were trimmed by 9 bases and 0 bases, with 15 bases remaining between them. Germline assignment: CDR1 LNHDA and CDR2 SQIVND (reference sequence). The CDR3 is made up of 16 amino acids. The CDR3 loop is CASSTDFFSGANVLTF. CDR3 DNA sequence: TGTGCCAGCTCGACGGACTTCTTCTCTGGGGCCAACGTCCTGACTTTC.